Listed below are T cell receptor beta chains from one sample, sequenced in a study of CD8+CD57+ T cells in acquired aplastic anemia. Each CDR3 protein is one row after TCRdb ran MiXCR on the reads. The sample records about 290,000 distinct CDR3 sequences, under 60% being singletons. Sequencing input: sorted CD4+, CD8+, or CD8+CD57+ T cells (not recorded which) from PBMCs. The receptors were gathered from a human donor with aplastic anemia. CDR3s include the opening cysteine and the closing phenylalanine or tryptophan. The order of the fields is CDR3 DNA, CDR3 protein, clone size, CDR3 length, J gene, V gene, D gene. D genes are given only for firm matches. Some rows have no size entry. The others give once, few or many, or a class for an expanded clone.

cdr3_nt: TGTGCCAGCAGCCCAGCACGACGGGCTTTCTTT
cdr3_aa: CASSPARRAFF
clone_size: NA
cdr3_length: 11
j_call: TRBJ1-1
v_call: TRBV24-1
d_call: NA

cdr3_nt: TGTGCCAGCAGCCCCCGGTCCTCTAGCACAGATACGCAGTATTTT
cdr3_aa: CASSPRSSSTDTQYF
clone_size: NA
cdr3_length: 15
j_call: TRBJ2-3
v_call: TRBV5-4
d_call: NA

cdr3_nt: TGTGCCAGCATGACTACCGATGAAAAACTGTTTTTT
cdr3_aa: CASMTTDEKLFF
clone_size: many
cdr3_length: 12
j_call: TRBJ1-4
v_call: TRBV2
d_call: NA

cdr3_nt: TGTGCCAACCGCCGGGACATCGGAAACACCATATATTTT
cdr3_aa: CANRRDIGNTIYF
clone_size: many
cdr3_length: 13
j_call: TRBJ1-3
v_call: TRBV2
d_call: NA

cdr3_nt: TGTGCCATCAGGGGACAATTGAACACTGAAGCTTTCTTT
cdr3_aa: CAIRGQLNTEAFF
clone_size: many
cdr3_length: 13
j_call: TRBJ1-1
v_call: TRBV10-3
d_call: NA

cdr3_nt: TGTGCCACCAGCAGAAGCTTGAATAGCGGGGGGCGATCCTACGAGCAGTACTTC
cdr3_aa: CATSRSLNSGGRSYEQYF
clone_size: NA
cdr3_length: 18
j_call: TRBJ2-7
v_call: TRBV15
d_call: TRBD2

cdr3_nt: TGCAGTGCTGAGGGGGGACAGGGGAATAGGTACTTC
cdr3_aa: CSAEGGQGNRYF
clone_size: NA
cdr3_length: 12
j_call: TRBJ2-7
v_call: TRBV20-1
d_call: TRBD1

cdr3_nt: TGTGCCAGCAGCTTAGGGACTAGCGGCACCGGGGAGCTGTTTTTT
cdr3_aa: CASSLGTSGTGELFF
clone_size: NA
cdr3_length: 15
j_call: TRBJ2-2
v_call: TRBV7-3
d_call: TRBD2

cdr3_nt: TGTGCCAGCAGTTTATTAGGGGGCGCGAGCACAGATACGCAGTATTTT
cdr3_aa: CASSLLGGASTDTQYF
clone_size: few
cdr3_length: 16
j_call: TRBJ2-3
v_call: TRBV27
d_call: TRBD1

cdr3_nt: TGCGCCAGCAGCGTAGGGACAGGGGCAGAGACCCAGTACTTC
cdr3_aa: CASSVGTGAETQYF
clone_size: NA
cdr3_length: 14
j_call: TRBJ2-5
v_call: TRBV5-1
d_call: TRBD1

cdr3_nt: TGTGCCAGCAGCTATAGCACAGATACGCAGTATTTT
cdr3_aa: CASSYSTDTQYF
clone_size: many
cdr3_length: 12
j_call: TRBJ2-3
v_call: TRBV12-3/TRBV12-4
d_call: NA

cdr3_nt: TGCAGTGCTAATGCGGGAGGGCCGCCCCACAATGAGCAGTTCTTC
cdr3_aa: CSANAGGPPHNEQFF
clone_size: few
cdr3_length: 15
j_call: TRBJ2-1
v_call: TRBV20-1
d_call: TRBD2

cdr3_nt: TGTGCCATCAGTGAGTCGCAGGTCACCGGGGAGCTGTTTTTT
cdr3_aa: CAISESQVTGELFF
clone_size: NA
cdr3_length: 14
j_call: TRBJ2-2
v_call: TRBV10-3
d_call: NA

cdr3_nt: TGCGCCAGCAGCTCCAGACCGAAAGGGACAGGGGTGAACACTGAAGCTTTCTTT
cdr3_aa: CASSSRPKGTGVNTEAFF
clone_size: many
cdr3_length: 18
j_call: TRBJ1-1
v_call: TRBV5-1
d_call: TRBD1

cdr3_nt: TGCGCCAGCAGCTTGGACCTACAGGGTTCTAAGGGCTACACCTTC
cdr3_aa: CASSLDLQGSKGYTF
clone_size: NA
cdr3_length: 15
j_call: TRBJ1-2
v_call: TRBV5-1
d_call: NA

cdr3_nt: TGTGCCACCAGCAGAGATCTTTCGGGGGGGAGAGAGACCCAGTACTTC
cdr3_aa: CATSRDLSGGRETQYF
clone_size: few
cdr3_length: 16
j_call: TRBJ2-5
v_call: TRBV15
d_call: TRBD2

cdr3_nt: TGCAGTGCCCAGAGAACCGGGGAGCTGTTTTTT
cdr3_aa: CSAQRTGELFF
clone_size: NA
cdr3_length: 11
j_call: TRBJ2-2
v_call: TRBV20-1
d_call: NA

cdr3_nt: TGTGCCACCAGCAGAGAAGACGAAGGGGGTGAGCAGTTCTTC
cdr3_aa: CATSREDEGGEQFF
clone_size: NA
cdr3_length: 14
j_call: TRBJ2-1
v_call: TRBV15
d_call: NA

cdr3_nt: TGTGCCACCAGCGGGGGGACAGGAGACACCCACGAGACCCAGTACTTC
cdr3_aa: CATSGGTGDTHETQYF
clone_size: NA
cdr3_length: 16
j_call: TRBJ2-5
v_call: TRBV15
d_call: TRBD1

cdr3_nt: TGTGCCAGCAGCGCCCAGACTAGCGGAGGCGGGGAGCTGTTTTTT
cdr3_aa: CASSAQTSGGGELFF
clone_size: NA
cdr3_length: 15
j_call: TRBJ2-2
v_call: TRBV9
d_call: TRBD2

cdr3_nt: TGTGCCAGAGGCTCCGGGGGTTTCGCTGAAAAACTGTTTTTT
cdr3_aa: CARGSGGFAEKLFF
clone_size: NA
cdr3_length: 14
j_call: TRBJ1-4
v_call: TRBV25-1
d_call: NA

cdr3_nt: TGTGCCAGCACCGGGACTAGCGGGGGGGCGACCTACAATGAGCAGTTCTTC
cdr3_aa: CASTGTSGGATYNEQFF
clone_size: NA
cdr3_length: 17
j_call: TRBJ2-1
v_call: TRBV2
d_call: TRBD2

cdr3_nt: TGTGCCAGCAGCTTAGATCCTAGCGGATCCTACAATGAGCAGTTCTTC
cdr3_aa: CASSLDPSGSYNEQFF
clone_size: NA
cdr3_length: 16
j_call: TRBJ2-1
v_call: TRBV9
d_call: TRBD2

cdr3_nt: TGCAGTGCTAGGGGGGGGGCAAATCAGCCCCAGCATTTT
cdr3_aa: CSARGGANQPQHF
clone_size: many
cdr3_length: 13
j_call: TRBJ1-5
v_call: TRBV20-1
d_call: NA

cdr3_nt: TGTGCCAGCAGTTCAGACAGGGGACGGGAGACCCAGTACTTC
cdr3_aa: CASSSDRGRETQYF
clone_size: few
cdr3_length: 14
j_call: TRBJ2-5
v_call: TRBV2
d_call: TRBD1

cdr3_nt: TGCAGTGCCGCAGGGGAATCCGAGCAGTACTTC
cdr3_aa: CSAAGESEQYF
clone_size: NA
cdr3_length: 11
j_call: TRBJ2-7
v_call: TRBV20-1
d_call: NA

cdr3_nt: TGTGCCAGCAGCTTAAGCGGGAGGGCCGCAGGTTACACCGGGGAGCTGTTTTTT
cdr3_aa: CASSLSGRAAGYTGELFF
clone_size: many
cdr3_length: 18
j_call: TRBJ2-2
v_call: TRBV7-3
d_call: TRBD2

cdr3_nt: TGCAGTGCTCTTCCGGGACAGAGGTACGAGCAGTACTTC
cdr3_aa: CSALPGQRYEQYF
clone_size: NA
cdr3_length: 13
j_call: TRBJ2-7
v_call: TRBV20-1
d_call: TRBD1

cdr3_nt: TGTGCCAGCAGTTCCCGGAGCGGGGGGGACTATGGCTACACCTTC
cdr3_aa: CASSSRSGGDYGYTF
clone_size: NA
cdr3_length: 15
j_call: TRBJ1-2
v_call: TRBV11-2
d_call: NA

cdr3_nt: TGCAGCGTTGAAAAGGTTCTCATGAACACTGAAGCTTTCTTT
cdr3_aa: CSVEKVLMNTEAFF
clone_size: many
cdr3_length: 14
j_call: TRBJ1-1
v_call: TRBV29-1
d_call: NA

cdr3_nt: TGCAGTGCCGAGACAGGGACAGATACGCAGTATTTT
cdr3_aa: CSAETGTDTQYF
clone_size: NA
cdr3_length: 12
j_call: TRBJ2-3
v_call: TRBV20-1
d_call: TRBD1

cdr3_nt: TGTGCCAGCAGTGGATCCGGGACGGTTAATTCACCCCTCCACTTT
cdr3_aa: CASSGSGTVNSPLHF
clone_size: NA
cdr3_length: 15
j_call: TRBJ1-6
v_call: TRBV25-1
d_call: NA

cdr3_nt: TGTGCCAGTAGTAGGGGCGGCGGCAGCAGAAACACCATATATTTT
cdr3_aa: CASSRGGGSRNTIYF
clone_size: many
cdr3_length: 15
j_call: TRBJ1-3
v_call: TRBV19
d_call: NA

cdr3_nt: TGCGCCAGCAGCCAAGATAGCGGGACGGCCTATGGCTACACCTTC
cdr3_aa: CASSQDSGTAYGYTF
clone_size: NA
cdr3_length: 15
j_call: TRBJ1-2
v_call: TRBV4-3
d_call: NA

cdr3_nt: TGTGCCACCAGCAGAGTGTACAATGAGCAGTTCTTC
cdr3_aa: CATSRVYNEQFF
clone_size: many
cdr3_length: 12
j_call: TRBJ2-1
v_call: TRBV15
d_call: NA

cdr3_nt: TGCAGCGTAGACGGGACATCTGCCTACGAGCAGTACTTC
cdr3_aa: CSVDGTSAYEQYF
clone_size: NA
cdr3_length: 13
j_call: TRBJ2-7
v_call: TRBV29-1
d_call: NA

cdr3_nt: TGTGCCAGCTCAAAGGGCCTAAAGGAGACCCAGTACTTC
cdr3_aa: CASSKGLKETQYF
clone_size: NA
cdr3_length: 13
j_call: TRBJ2-5
v_call: TRBV7-9
d_call: NA

cdr3_nt: TGTGCCATCAGACGACAGGCGAACACTGAAGCTTTCTTT
cdr3_aa: CAIRRQANTEAFF
clone_size: NA
cdr3_length: 13
j_call: TRBJ1-1
v_call: TRBV10-3
d_call: NA

cdr3_nt: TGTGCCAGCAGCTTCGGTCTCGCGGGAGAAAACCAGTACTTC
cdr3_aa: CASSFGLAGENQYF
clone_size: NA
cdr3_length: 14
j_call: TRBJ2-5
v_call: TRBV7-9
d_call: TRBD2

cdr3_nt: TGTGCCAGCAGCTTGGTGGCGACATTGAACACTGAAGCTTTCTTT
cdr3_aa: CASSLVATLNTEAFF
clone_size: many
cdr3_length: 15
j_call: TRBJ1-1
v_call: TRBV5-5
d_call: NA

cdr3_nt: TGTGCCAGCAGCCTGCCGGGACTAGCTTCCGAGCAGTACTTC
cdr3_aa: CASSLPGLASEQYF
clone_size: few
cdr3_length: 14
j_call: TRBJ2-7
v_call: TRBV5-6
d_call: TRBD2

cdr3_nt: TGCAGCGTTGGGTTCAGTAACTACGAGCAGTACTTC
cdr3_aa: CSVGFSNYEQYF
clone_size: NA
cdr3_length: 12
j_call: TRBJ2-7
v_call: TRBV29-1
d_call: NA

cdr3_nt: TGTGCCAGCGGACAGGGGCTCGATACGCAGTATTTT
cdr3_aa: CASGQGLDTQYF
clone_size: NA
cdr3_length: 12
j_call: TRBJ2-3
v_call: TRBV2
d_call: TRBD1

cdr3_nt: TGTGCCAGCAGTTTGAGGCCGTCTTTGGACGGAAACACCATATATTTT
cdr3_aa: CASSLRPSLDGNTIYF
clone_size: NA
cdr3_length: 16
j_call: TRBJ1-3
v_call: TRBV12-3/TRBV12-4
d_call: NA

cdr3_nt: TGTGCCAGTAGTATCCAACTAGCGCCGCAAGAGACCCAGTACTTC
cdr3_aa: CASSIQLAPQETQYF
clone_size: many
cdr3_length: 15
j_call: TRBJ2-5
v_call: TRBV19
d_call: TRBD2